A single sample gave rise to the 23 T cell receptor beta chains below, sequenced in a study of cytomegalovirus exposure and HLA in healthy donors. The data were produced by immunoSEQ multiplex PCR, yet TCRdb's version contains in-frame clones alone and is incomplete. Here the sample spans 95,000 to 150,000 clones, around 90% being singletons. Sequenced input: PBMCs. These receptors were obtained from a woman aged 18-29 years in good health and CMV-seronegative.

The rearrangement links TRBV30 to TRBJ2-7, with TRBD1 matching over 8 bases. Germline values: CDR1 GTSNPN, CDR2 SVGIG (reference sequence). The CDR3 contains 13 residues. The trim removed 3 bases at V and 4 bases at J, leaving 5 bases unmatched. The CDR3 nucleotides read TGTGCCTGGAGGGCAGGGGGCGTGTACGAGCAGTACTTC. It codes for CAWRAGGVYEQYF.

The chain recombines TRBV4-1 with TRBJ1-6; no clear D gene. The CDR3 contains 15 residues. CDR1 is MGHRA and CDR2 is YSYEKL in the germline V gene. V lost 0 bases and J lost 14, with 17 bases in between. The CDR3 spells CASSQEERHVQTLHF. The CDR3 DNA reads TGCGCCAGCAGCCAAGAAGAGAGACACGTTCAAACCCTCCACTTT.

The chain combines TRBV14 with TRBJ2-1; 7 positions agree with TRBD2. The CDR3 totals 14 residues. V lost 2 bases to trimming and J lost 2 bases; unmatched junction nucleotides: 0. Germline V gene sequence: CDR1 SGHDN, CDR2 FVKESK. CDR3 DNA: TGTGCCAGCAGCCAAACTAGCGCCTACAATGAGCAGTTCTTC. Translation: CASSQTSAYNEQFF.

V is TRBV6-6 and J is TRBJ2-4, with 10 positions matching TRBD2. CDR1 is MNHNY, CDR2 SVGAGI, per germline (reference sequence). V was pared by 10 bases and J by 5 bases, with 8 bases of the junction left unmatched. The CDR3 runs 14 residues. The CDR3 reads CATLAGENENIQYF. The DNA for the CDR3 is TGTGCCACCCTAGCGGGAGAAAATGAAAACATTCAGTACTTC.

This rearrangement joins TRBV5-4 to TRBJ2-6, with D perhaps TRBD1 (5 bases). Per the germline V gene, CDR1 is SGHNT and CDR2 is YYREEE (reference sequence). This CDR3 contains 16 residues. V was pared by 3 bases and J by 1 base, with 11 bases between. The CDR3 sequence is CASSSGAVSGANVLTF. The CDR3, as DNA: TGTGCCAGCAGCTCTGGGGCAGTTTCTGGGGCCAACGTCCTGACTTTC.

The chain couples TRBV6-1 to TRBJ1-2; weak D call: TRBD1 (5 bases). Trimming removed 9 bases from V and 2 bases from J, with 19 bases in between. The CDR3 has 15 amino acids. Germline assignment: CDR1 MNHNS and CDR2 SASEGT. The CDR3 DNA reads TGTGCCAGGGACCCTAAGCCAGGGTTCAACTATGGCTACACCTTC. The encoded protein is CARDPKPGFNYGYTF.

This rearrangement joins TRBV7-6 to TRBJ1-5, with TRBD1 matching over 7 bases. Germline CDR1 is SGHVS and CDR2 is FNYEAQ. CDR3 size: 18 residues. V lost 5 bases to trimming and J lost 0 bases; unmatched junction nucleotides: 13. Written as DNA, the CDR3 is TGTGCCAGCAGCCTGGCACCAGGGACAGCGGATAGCAATCAGCCCCAGCATTTT. As protein: CASSLAPGTADSNQPQHF.

V gene TRBV30 combines with J gene TRBJ1-4, with TRBD1 as a possible D gene (5 bases). Per germline, CDR1 GTSNPN and CDR2 SVGIG (reference sequence). The V gene lost 0 bases and the J gene lost 0 bases, with 11 bases spanning the gap. The CDR3 length is 16 residues. The CDR3 DNA reads as TGTGCCTGGAGTGTCGCCAGGGCTGCAACTAATGAAAAACTGTTTTTT. Protein product: CAWSVARAATNEKLFF. Variable domain in full (rest from reference TRBV30 and TRBJ1-4): SQTIHQWPATLVQPVGSPLSLECTVEGTSNPNLYWYRQAAGRGLQLLFYSVGIGQISSEVPQNLSASRPQDRQFILSSKKLLLSDSGFYLCAWSVARAATNEKLFFGSGTQLSVL.

This chain uses TRBV5-1 with TRBJ2-3; 8 bases agree with TRBD1. This CDR3 region has 15 residues. From germline, CDR1 is SGHRS and CDR2 YFSETQ. With V trimmed by 1 base and J by 6 bases, 7 bases remained unmatched. The CDR3 sequence is CASSLQGAPLDTQYF. CDR3 coding DNA: TGCGCCAGCAGCTTGCAGGGGGCTCCCCTTGATACGCAGTATTTT.

The chain has TRBV30 and TRBJ1-2; D not resolved. V was cut by 0 bases and J by 5 bases, with 7 bases left in between. CDR3 length: 12 amino acids. Germline V gene data show CDR1 as GTSNPN and CDR2 as SVGIG (reference sequence). CDR3 loop: CAWSVNSYGYTF. CDR3 DNA sequence: TGTGCCTGGAGTGTAAACAGTTATGGCTACACCTTC. The variable domain in full, completed from reference TRBV30 and TRBJ1-2, reads SQTIHQWPATLVQPVGSPLSLECTVEGTSNPNLYWYRQAAGRGLQLLFYSVGIGQISSEVPQNLSASRPQDRQFILSSKKLLLSDSGFYLCAWSVNSYGYTFGSGTRLTVV.

CDR3 loop: CASSTPRQVQETQYF. The DNA for the CDR3 is TGTGCCAGCAGTACCCCCAGACAGGTCCAAGAGACCCAGTACTTC. The chain is built from TRBV6-5 and TRBJ2-5; maybe TRBD1 (6 bases). With 5 bases removed from V and 1 base from J, the gap between germline ends came to 14 bases. The CDR3 loop spans 15 amino acids. Germline V gene data show CDR1 as MNHEY and CDR2 as SVGAGI.

The rearrangement uses TRBV28 and TRBJ2-7, with a weak D call TRBD2 (5 bases). Germline V lookup: CDR1 MDHEN, CDR2 SYDVKM. Trimming cost V 6 bases and J 0 bases, with 9 bases left between them. This CDR3 region has 13 residues. The CDR3 loop is CASRSRGSYEQYF. The DNA of the CDR3 is TGTGCCAGCAGGTCCCGGGGCTCCTACGAGCAGTACTTC.

The chain joins TRBV27 to TRBJ2-7; 7 nucleotides align to TRBD1. CDR1 is MNHEY, CDR2 SMNVEV, per germline (reference sequence). CDR3 length: 14 residues. J lost 4 bases, V lost 2 bases, and 5 bases had no gene match. This CDR3 is CASSLQGVGYEQYF. CDR3 bases: TGTGCCAGCAGTTTACAGGGGGTTGGGTACGAGCAGTACTTC.

The rearrangement links TRBV9 to TRBJ2-1; 8 bases align to TRBD2. V trimming: 4 bases; J trimming: 6 bases; junction bases outside the gene matches: 9. Germline values: CDR1 SGDLS, CDR2 YYNGEE. This CDR3 has 15 amino acids. CDR3 DNA sequence: TGTGCCAGCAGCCAGGTAAGCGGGGGAGTCAATGAGCAGTTCTTC. The encoded protein is CASSQVSGGVNEQFF.

V usage is TRBV5-4 and J usage is TRBJ1-1, with a weak D call TRBD1 (6 bases). This CDR3 contains 17 residues. V lost 4 bases to trimming and J lost 1 base, with 20 bases between them. Germline CDR1 is SGHNT and CDR2 is YYREEE (reference sequence). CDR3 coding DNA: TGTGCCAGCAGCCCTCCCGGACAGTTGGTTAAGAACACTGAAGCTTTCTTT. This codes for CASSPPGQLVKNTEAFF.

The rearrangement links TRBV9 to TRBJ2-7; 8 bases fit TRBD2. The CDR3 loop spans 15 amino acids. The V gene's germline CDR1 is SGDLS and CDR2 YYNGEE. V trimming: 3 bases; J trimming: 5 bases; junction bases outside the gene matches: 10. The CDR3: CASSAYSGMMNEQYF. In DNA, the CDR3 is TGTGCCAGCAGCGCTTATAGCGGGATGATGAACGAGCAGTACTTC.

The CDR3 sequence: CASSIRPSGRGDTQYF. The CDR3 DNA is TGTGCCAGTAGTATCAGGCCTAGCGGGAGGGGAGATACGCAGTATTTT. V and J are TRBV19 and TRBJ2-3, with 12 nucleotides matching TRBD2. The CDR3 runs 16 residues. CDR1 and CDR2 from the germline V gene are LNHDA and SQIVND (reference sequence). The ends lost 3 bases at V and 5 bases at J; junction bases unmatched: 6.

This chain links TRBV19 with TRBJ1-5, with 7 bases that match TRBD1. V shed 8 bases and J 11 bases; nucleotides not matched to a gene: 9. This CDR3 region has 12 residues. Germline values: CDR1 LNHDA, CDR2 SQIVND (reference sequence). The DNA of the CDR3 is TGTGCCAGTGGCCCAAACAGGGGAGCCCAGCATTTT. Translating it yields CASGPNRGAQHF.

The chain employs TRBV4-3 and TRBJ2-5; 8 nucleotides line up with TRBD1. Trimming removed 0 bases from V and 5 bases from J; junction bases left unmatched: 8. Germline lookup yields CDR1 LGHNA and CDR2 YSLEER. The CDR3 loop spans 16 amino acids. CDR3 sequence (DNA): TGCGCCAGCAGCCAAGATTTAGGACAGGGTGCGGAGACCCAGTACTTC. It yields the protein CASSQDLGQGAETQYF.

CDR3 in amino acids: CASSFPRDTGELFF. CDR3 nucleotide sequence: TGTGCCAGCAGTTTCCCCAGGGACACCGGGGAGCTGTTTTTT. The V and J genes are TRBV28 and TRBJ2-2, with D tentatively TRBD1 (5 bases). The CDR3 is 14 residues long. V lost 3 bases and J 3 bases, leaving 8 bases between the germline ends. Per germline, CDR1 MDHEN and CDR2 SYDVKM.

This chain uses TRBV7-2 with TRBJ1-1; TRBD1 agrees at 7 bases. Germline V lookup: CDR1 SGHTA, CDR2 FQGNSA. The junction had 6 bases not matched to a gene; V was cut back by 3 bases and J by 5 bases. The CDR3 has 14 residues. The CDR3 here is CASSLTGSGTEAFF. CDR3 DNA sequence: TGTGCCAGCAGCTTGACAGGGTCGGGGACTGAAGCTTTCTTT. The full variable domain, with the rest looked up from reference TRBV7-2 and TRBJ1-1, is GAGVSQSPSNKVTEKGKDVELRCDPISGHTALYWYRQSLGQGLEFLIYFQGNSAPDKSGLPSDRFSAERTGGSVSTLTIQRTQQEDSAVYLCASSLTGSGTEAFFGQGTRLTVV.

The chain joins TRBV6-1 to TRBJ2-5; TRBD2 agrees at 8 bases. The CDR3 extends over 17 amino acids. The V gene end was trimmed by 2 bases and the J gene end by 3 bases; junction bases not matched to a gene: 11. The germline gives CDR1 MNHNS, CDR2 SASEGT. CDR3 nucleotides: TGTGCCAGCAGTGAAACGGCGGGGGGCACGGGTAAAGAGACCCAGTACTTC. Protein sequence: CASSETAGGTGKETQYF.

In its sample, this clone was seen a few times. The chain couples TRBV30 to TRBJ1-6; the D gene is possibly TRBD1 (5 bases). The CDR3 loop spans 16 amino acids. Per germline, CDR1 GTSNPN and CDR2 SVGIG (reference sequence). V was cut by 3 bases and J by 7 bases, with 19 bases left in between. CDR3 DNA: TGTGCCTGGAGGTTCGGTGGGGCGTCGTGGAATTCACCCCTCCACTTT. This encodes CAWRFGGASWNSPLHF.